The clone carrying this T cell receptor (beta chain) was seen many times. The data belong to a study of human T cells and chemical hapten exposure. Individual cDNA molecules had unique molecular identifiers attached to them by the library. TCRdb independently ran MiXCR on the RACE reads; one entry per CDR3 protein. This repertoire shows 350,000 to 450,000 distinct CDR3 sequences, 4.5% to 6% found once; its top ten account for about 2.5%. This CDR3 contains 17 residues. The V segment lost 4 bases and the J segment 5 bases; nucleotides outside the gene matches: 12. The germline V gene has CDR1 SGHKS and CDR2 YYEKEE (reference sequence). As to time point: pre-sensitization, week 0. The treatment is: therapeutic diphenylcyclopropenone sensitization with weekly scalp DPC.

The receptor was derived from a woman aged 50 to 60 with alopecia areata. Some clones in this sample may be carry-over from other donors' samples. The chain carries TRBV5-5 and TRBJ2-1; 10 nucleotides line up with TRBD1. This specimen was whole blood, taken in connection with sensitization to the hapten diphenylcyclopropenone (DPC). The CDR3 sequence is CASSPRWDRGFDNEQFF. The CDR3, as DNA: TGTGCCAGCAGCCCGAGATGGGACAGGGGATTCGACAATGAGCAGTTCTTC.